The clone carrying this TCR beta chain has only a few counts. Its target is not known. Of the isolated RNA, all was reverse transcribed, and so the sequenced material was expressed TCRB transcripts. Approximately 3.4 million reads, on average, came from each naive, central memory and regulatory T cell sample. Using immunoSEQ multiplex PCR, the repertoire was profiled, and TCRdb retains in-frame clones only, with some absent. The sample has a few hundred thousand clones, around 13% seen once. The sample is drawn from a study of beta chain features in type 1 diabetes. Overall study findings and caveats: An over-representation of cells with high TCR expression could result from cDNA sequencing. Lower insertion and higher deletion counts appeared at VDJ junctions in type 1 diabetes patients.

This receptor was identified in a man in his thirties or forties in good health. Sequencing input: naive CD4+ T cells from blood.

The CDR3 DNA follows: TGTGCCAGCAGCCAAGGGACGGCTATCTACAATGAGCAGTTCTTC. This codes for CASSQGTAIYNEQFF. The chain is built from TRBV5-6 and TRBJ2-1; D may match TRBD1 or TRBD2 (5 bases each). V was trimmed by 4 bases and J by 3 bases, leaving 14 bases between them. From germline, CDR1 is SGHDT and CDR2 YYEEEE. This CDR3 is 15 amino acids long. Full variable domain (outside the CDR3, taken from reference TRBV5-6 and TRBJ2-1): DAGVTQSPTHLIKTRGQQVTLRCSPKSGHDTVSWYQQALGQGPQFIFQYYEEEERQRGNFPDRFSGHQFPNYSSELNVNALLLGDSALYLCASSQGTAIYNEQFFGPGTRLTVL.